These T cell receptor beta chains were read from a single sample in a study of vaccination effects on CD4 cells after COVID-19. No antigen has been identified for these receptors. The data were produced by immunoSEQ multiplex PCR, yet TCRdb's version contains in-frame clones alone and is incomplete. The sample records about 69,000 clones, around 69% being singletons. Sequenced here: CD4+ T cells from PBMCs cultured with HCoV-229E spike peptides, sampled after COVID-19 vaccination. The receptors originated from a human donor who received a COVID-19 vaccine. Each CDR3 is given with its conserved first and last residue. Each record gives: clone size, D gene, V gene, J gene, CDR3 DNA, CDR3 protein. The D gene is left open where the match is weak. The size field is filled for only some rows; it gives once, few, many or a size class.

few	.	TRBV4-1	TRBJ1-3	TGCGCCAGCAGCCAGAGCCCGACGCGACACTCTGGAAACACCATATATTTT	CASSQSPTRHSGNTIYF
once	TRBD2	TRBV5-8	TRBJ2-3	TGTGCCAGCCCCTCTGGACTTGGCGGGGGGACTACTAGCACAGATACGCAGTATTTT	CASPSGLGGGTTSTDTQYF
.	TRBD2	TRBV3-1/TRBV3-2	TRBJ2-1	TGTGCCAGCAGCCAAGGACTAGCGGGGGGCTCCTACAATGAGCAGTTCTTC	CASSQGLAGGSYNEQFF
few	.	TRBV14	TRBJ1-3	TGTGCCAGCAGCCAAGAACTCCCGAGAAACACCATATATTTT	CASSQELPRNTIYF
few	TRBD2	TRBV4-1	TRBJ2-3	TGCGCCAGCAGGGAACTAGCGGGGGCGGGAGATACGCAGTATTTT	CASRELAGAGDTQYF
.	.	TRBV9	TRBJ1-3	TGTGCCAGCAGCGTAGAACTGGACTCTGGAAACACCATATATTTT	CASSVELDSGNTIYF
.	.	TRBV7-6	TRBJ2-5	TGTGCCAGCAGCGCCGGACAGGGCCTCGGGGGGGAGACCCAGTACTTC	CASSAGQGLGGETQYF
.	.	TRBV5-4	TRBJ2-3	TGTGCCAGCAGCTTGCGGGACACAGATACGCAGTATTTT	CASSLRDTDTQYF
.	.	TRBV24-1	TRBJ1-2	TGTGCCACCAGTGATTTGGGGTTTTATGGCTACACCTTC	CATSDLGFYGYTF
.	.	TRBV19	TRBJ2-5	TGTGCCAGTAGTATCGGGGCGGATTCACAAGAGACCCAGTACTTC	CASSIGADSQETQYF
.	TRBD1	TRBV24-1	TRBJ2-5	TGTGCCACCAGTGATACGGACAGGGGACGGGGGGAGACCCAGTACTTC	CATSDTDRGRGETQYF
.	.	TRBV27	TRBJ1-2	TGTGCCAGCAGTTTTTCACGTCTCGACGGAAACTATGGCTACACCTTC	CASSFSRLDGNYGYTF
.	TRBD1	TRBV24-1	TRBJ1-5	TGTGCCACCAGTGACCAGGGACAGGGGCTGCCCCAGCATTTT	CATSDQGQGLPQHF
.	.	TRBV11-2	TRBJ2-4	TGTGCCAGCAGCCCCTTGGGAAGGAGAGGTCAGTACTTC	CASSPLGRRGQYF
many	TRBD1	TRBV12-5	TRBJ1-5	TGTGCTAGTGGTTTGTGGGTGCAGGGGGCAGGAGGTAGCAATCAGCCCCAGCATTTT	CASGLWVQGAGGSNQPQHF
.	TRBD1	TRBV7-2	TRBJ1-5	TGTGCCAGCAGCCACCAGGACAGGGGCGGCAATCAGCCCCAGCATTTT	CASSHQDRGGNQPQHF
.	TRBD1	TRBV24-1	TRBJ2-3	TGTGCCACCAGTGAGACAGGGTTACGGAATACGCAGTATTTT	CATSETGLRNTQYF
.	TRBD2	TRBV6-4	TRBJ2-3	TGTGCCAGCAGTGAATTCTATGGGACTAGCGGGGTTAGCACAGATACGCAGTATTTT	CASSEFYGTSGVSTDTQYF
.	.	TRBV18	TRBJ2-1	TGTGCCAGCTCACCACTTAGTGGGGGGGCCTCCTACAATGAGCAGTTCTTC	CASSPLSGGASYNEQFF
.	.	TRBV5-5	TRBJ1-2	TGTGCCAGCAGCTCGTCAGCCTTCTATGGCTACACCTTC	CASSSSAFYGYTF
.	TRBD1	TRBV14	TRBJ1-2	TGTGCCAGCAGCCCCCTAGACAGGGGGCAACAGTCTGGCTACACCTTC	CASSPLDRGQQSGYTF
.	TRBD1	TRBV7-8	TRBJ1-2	TGTGCCAGCAGCCAGACAGGGGGCGGCTATGGCTACACCTTC	CASSQTGGGYGYTF
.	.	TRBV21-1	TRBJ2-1	TGTGCCAGCAGCAGCTGCCCTGATAGACCGGGCAGGGGGTTTTACAATGAGCAGTTCTTC	CASSSCPDRPGRGFYNEQFF
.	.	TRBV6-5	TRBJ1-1	TGTGCCAGCAGTTACTCAGTTAGGGATACTGAAGCTTTCTTT	CASSYSVRDTEAFF
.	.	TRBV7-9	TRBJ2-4	TGTGCCAGCAGCTTAGGACGGGGGCTTGGCAAAAACATTCAGTACTTC	CASSLGRGLGKNIQYF
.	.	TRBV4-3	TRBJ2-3	TGCGCCAGCAGCCAAGGGTACGGTGGCACAGATACGCAGTATTTT	CASSQGYGGTDTQYF
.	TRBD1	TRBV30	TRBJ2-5	TGTGCCTGGAGTGACGGGACAGTGGAGACCCAGTACTTC	CAWSDGTVETQYF
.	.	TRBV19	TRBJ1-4	TGTGCCAGTACCCCTTTGGGGGGCACCCATGAGGAAAAACTGTTTTTT	CASTPLGGTHEEKLFF
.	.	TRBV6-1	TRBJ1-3	TGTGCCAGCAGTGAAGGGGGTGGAAACACCATATATTTT	CASSEGGGNTIYF
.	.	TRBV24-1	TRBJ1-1	TGTGCCACCAGTGATGGAACCGGGACAACCAAATCGAACACTGAAGCTTTCTTT	CATSDGTGTTKSNTEAFF
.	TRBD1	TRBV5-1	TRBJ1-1	TGCGCCAGCAGCTTCGGGACAGGGGGGAACACTGAAGCTTTCTTT	CASSFGTGGNTEAFF
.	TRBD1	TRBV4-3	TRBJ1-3	TGCGCCAGCAGCCAAGAGGGGCCAGGGACAGGGGAAGGAAACACCATATATTTT	CASSQEGPGTGEGNTIYF
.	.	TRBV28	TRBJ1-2	TGTGCCAGCAGCTTTCCACCGGTAAATCGGGGCTACACCTTC	CASSFPPVNRGYTF